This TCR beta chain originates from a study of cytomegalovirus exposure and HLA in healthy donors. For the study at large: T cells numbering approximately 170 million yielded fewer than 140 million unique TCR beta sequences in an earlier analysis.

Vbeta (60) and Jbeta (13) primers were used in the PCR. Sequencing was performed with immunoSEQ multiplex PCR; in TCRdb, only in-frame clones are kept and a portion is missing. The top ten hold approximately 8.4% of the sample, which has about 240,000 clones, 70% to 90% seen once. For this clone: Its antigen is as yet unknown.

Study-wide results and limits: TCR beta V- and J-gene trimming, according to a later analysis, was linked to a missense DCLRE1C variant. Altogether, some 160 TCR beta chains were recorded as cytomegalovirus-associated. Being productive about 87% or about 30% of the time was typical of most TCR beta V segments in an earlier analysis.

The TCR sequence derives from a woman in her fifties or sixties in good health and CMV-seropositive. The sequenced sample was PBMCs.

The CDR3, as DNA: TGTGCCAGCAGTTATGCGGGGGGGATCACCGGGGAGCTGTTTTTT. Protein product: CASSYAGGITGELFF. This chain links TRBV6-6 with TRBJ2-2, with 9 bases fitting TRBD2. In germline, CDR1 is MNHNY, CDR2 SVGAGI (reference sequence). CDR3 length: 15 amino acids. V gave up 3 bases and J gave up 4 bases; unmatched junction bases: 3.